Included here is one TCR beta chain sequence, with context. Its antigen is unknown. This specimen belongs to a study of OX40 agonist ivuxolimab in advanced cancers. Study background: Patients got intravenous ivuxolimab at 0.01 to 10 mg/kg every 2 weeks. Study results and caveats: The mean number of expanded clones was higher in CD8+ T cells than in CD4+. In the 0.1 to 3.0 mg/kg range, CD4+ and CD8+ blood T cells had expanded clonally by week 6.

Clones were read by immunoSEQ multiplex PCR, and TCRdb kept only the in-frame ones, dropping some. The sample consists of 50,000 to 70,000 clones, around 90% of them appearing once. CDR3 length equals 15 residues. V shed 5 bases and J 0 bases; nucleotides not matched to a gene: 4. Germline-derived CDR1 and CDR2 are LGHNA and YNFKEQ. The chain links TRBV4-2 to TRBJ2-1; 7 nucleotides match TRBD2. This specimen consisted of CD4+ or CD8+ T cells sorted from blood, obtained in a trial of the OX40 agonist ivuxolimab. The receptor's source is an adult with an advanced solid tumor such as melanoma, head and neck, liver or kidney cancer. The CDR3 spells CASSVGTTSYNEQFF. In DNA, the CDR3 is TGTGCCAGCAGCGTTGGGACTACCTCCTACAATGAGCAGTTCTTC.